These T cell receptor beta chains were read from a single sample in a study of T cell responses to AZD1222 COVID-19 vaccine. Using immunoSEQ multiplex PCR, the repertoire was profiled, and TCRdb retains in-frame clones only, with some absent. The profile shows 95,000 to 110,000 clones, 70% to 90% of them singletons. Sequencing was performed on peripheral blood, taken 28 days after the second AZD1222 dose. All receptors derive from an adult who received the AZD1222 COVID-19 vaccine. Both conserved end residues are part of each CDR3. The D gene is left open where the match is weak.

d_call,v_call,j_call,cdr3_aa
.,TRBV29-1,TRBJ2-5,CSADYQETQYF
.,TRBV5-5,TRBJ2-2,CASSPGPSGELFF
TRBD1,TRBV7-8,TRBJ1-4,CASRPGGTGGANEKLFF
.,TRBV14,TRBJ2-3,CASSSRLSGGLLTDTQYF
.,TRBV19,TRBJ2-1,CASSGLSSYNEQFF
.,TRBV12-3/TRBV12-4,TRBJ2-7,CASSFRAYEQYF
.,TRBV5-1,TRBJ1-3,CASSLEATGNTIYF
TRBD1,TRBV19,TRBJ2-7,CASSMTGAGFYEQYF
TRBD1,TRBV3-1/TRBV3-2,TRBJ2-1,CASSLNRGGEQFF
.,TRBV7-2,TRBJ2-2,CASSLVPPGNTGELFF
.,TRBV5-1,TRBJ2-3,CASSPGQTGDWRDTQYF
TRBD1,TRBV30,TRBJ1-2,CAWSPGQGDYGYTF
.,TRBV7-9,TRBJ1-5,CASSFAGIQPQHF
.,TRBV29-1,TRBJ1-2,CSAGTLYGYTF
TRBD1,TRBV6-5,TRBJ1-1,CASSTGQRNTEAFF
.,TRBV5-8,TRBJ2-3,CASRAPAGKDTQYF
TRBD1,TRBV10-3,TRBJ2-7,CAISESTGGKNEQYF
.,TRBV25-1,TRBJ2-3,CASSAGHYTDTQYF
.,TRBV2,TRBJ1-3,CASSGVRNTIYF
.,TRBV5-1,TRBJ1-5,CASSMVPLGGNQPQHF
TRBD2,TRBV6-2/TRBV6-3,TRBJ2-2,CASSFSGGTGELFF
.,TRBV30,TRBJ2-3,CAWSVAGGVDTQYF
.,TRBV6-5,TRBJ1-1,CASSQGGAAFF
TRBD1,TRBV24-1,TRBJ1-5,CATRAGQLNQPQHF
TRBD2,TRBV18,TRBJ2-1,CASSQGLAGLYNEQFF
TRBD2,TRBV25-1,TRBJ2-3,CASSDRASGGADTQYF
.,TRBV3-1/TRBV3-2,TRBJ2-7,CASSQTGFASYEQYF
.,TRBV6-1,TRBJ2-7,CASSEVRGHEQYF
.,TRBV5-1,TRBJ2-7,CASSLRTSIYEQYF
.,TRBV24-1,TRBJ1-5,CATSDFSSNQPQHF
TRBD1,TRBV5-1,TRBJ1-2,CASSSTGDYGYTF
TRBD1,TRBV9,TRBJ2-1,CASSVGVGGGEQFF
.,TRBV5-1,TRBJ1-4,CASSLQGIENEKLFF
.,TRBV9,TRBJ2-7,CASSVGRGDEQYF
TRBD1,TRBV2,TRBJ1-4,CASSLGQANEKLFF
.,TRBV6-8,TRBJ1-1,CASRSGNSGTEAFF
TRBD1,TRBV5-1,TRBJ2-6,CASSEQGESGANVLTF
TRBD1,TRBV10-3,TRBJ2-3,CASRTGSTDTQYF
.,TRBV28,TRBJ2-7,CASSSQPPYEQYF
.,TRBV28,TRBJ2-7,CASSGGSDEQYF
.,TRBV5-1,TRBJ1-1,CASSFAENTEAFF
.,TRBV10-1,TRBJ1-6,CASSPSWSPLHF
.,TRBV6-6,TRBJ2-3,CASSLTGGRLLDTQYF
.,TRBV19,TRBJ2-2,CASSPRGGGTGELFF
.,TRBV24-1,TRBJ1-1,CATSDPRGSNTEAFF
TRBD1,TRBV3-1/TRBV3-2,TRBJ2-7,CASTRGTGNYEQYF
.,TRBV28,TRBJ1-2,CASSPLTTNYGYTF
.,TRBV6-1,TRBJ1-6,CASSEARARSPLHF
.,TRBV6-5,TRBJ1-1,CATQFHKNTEAFF
TRBD2,TRBV11-2,TRBJ2-1,CASSPRGGGAGYNEQFF
.,TRBV7-2,TRBJ1-4,CASSLDPSTNEKLFF
.,TRBV5-1,TRBJ1-1,CASSYGPRKVDTEAFF
.,TRBV20-1,TRBJ1-2,CSARRDGYTF